This TCR beta chain was found in a study of blood T cell repertoires in COVID-19 (TCRdb year 2020). Context from the whole study: Samples from collaborators originated in the United States, Italy and Spain and spanned both the acute and convalescent phases of COVID-19. The prospective study material was composed of cDNA or gDNA derived from T cells, B-cell-depleted T cells, or PBMCs. Subjects who had been exposed to COVID-19, were actively infected with it, or had recovered from it provided the deeply sampled blood TCRbeta repertoires that made up the dataset. Sample metadata almost always included a de-identified subject ID, COVID-19 status, age in years and sex. The repertoires were made available in a free public database intended to serve as a resource for research on the immune response to SARS-CoV-2. The samples were drawn from the first 160 participants of the ongoing ImmuneRACE study and from over 950 subjects provided by 6 global collaborators. Where available, HLA class I and class II types were obtained from metadata supplied by the sample provider rather than from assay-based typing. Overall study outcomes, separate from this receptor: How much clinical and demographic metadata was included differed by source and by participant, and the metadata was provided uncurated.

TCRbeta CDR3 regions were amplified from genomic DNA by means of the immunoSEQ Assay, a bias-controlled multiplex PCR. Turning to the authors' computational methods: Within the assay, amplification of reference gene primers was used to estimate how many nucleated cells each sample contained. To quantify the absolute abundance of each unique TCRbeta CDR3 rearrangement, sequence reads were collapsed and filtered. Productive Simpson clonality was computed per sample as the square root of Simpson's diversity index over productive rearrangements. The immuneACCESS repertoire file appears here via TCRdb, limited to in-frame rearrangements. These files lack a portion of the clones; in checked studies, under half of the deficit traces to unresolved V genes, and the cause of the others is not known. That table supplies the V and J calls and clone size; D and trimming were determined from the DNA. This sample is represented by 160,000 or so clones; more than 70% of them were singletons. The ten biggest clones cover approximately 3% of the sample.

Whole blood was collected in K2EDTA tubes by collaborating institutions according to the institutions' own protocols. For TCRbeta analysis, collaborator samples were shipped as frozen whole blood, as isolated PBMCs, or as DNA extracted from either sample type. Regarding this clone: What this receptor recognizes is not known. One base away there is no much larger clone; base qualities are not given.

The TCR sequence derives from a man aged 55 to 70 with acute or convalescent COVID-19. Source material: peripheral blood.

The nucleotides read TGCGCCAGCAGCTTGGGCAGGGTCGATACGCAGTATTTT. This gives the protein CASSLGRVDTQYF. Here the chain combines TRBV5-1 and TRBJ2-3; the D gene is perhaps TRBD1, on 5 matching bases. The germline V gene specifies SGHRS as CDR1 and YFSETQ as CDR2. The trim is 0 bases for V and 6 bases for J, with a gap of 8 bases between the germline ends. From its cysteine to its phenylalanine, the CDR3 spans 13 amino acids. The sequence is cut down to CDR3 DNA, 39 bases in frame from base 1. Full variable domain (CDR3 extended with the reference TRBV5-1 and TRBJ2-3 proteins): KAGVTQTPRYLIKTRGQQVTLSCSPISGHRSVSWYQQTPGQGLQFLFEYFSETQRNKGNFPGRFSGRQFSNSRSEMNVSTLELGDSALYLCASSLGRVDTQYFGPGTRLTVL.